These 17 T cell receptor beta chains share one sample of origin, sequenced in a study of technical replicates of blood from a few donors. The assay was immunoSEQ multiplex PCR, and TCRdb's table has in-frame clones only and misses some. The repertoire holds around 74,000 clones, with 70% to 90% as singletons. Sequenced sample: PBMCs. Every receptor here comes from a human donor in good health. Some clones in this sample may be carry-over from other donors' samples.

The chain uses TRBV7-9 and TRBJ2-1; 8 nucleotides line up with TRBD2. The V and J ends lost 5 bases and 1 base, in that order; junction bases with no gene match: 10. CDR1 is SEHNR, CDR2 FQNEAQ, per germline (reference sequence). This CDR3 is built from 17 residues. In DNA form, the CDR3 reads TGTGCCAGCAGCCCTTCCCCCAGCGGGGGTTCCTACAATGAGCAGTTCTTC. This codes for CASSPSPSGGSYNEQFF.

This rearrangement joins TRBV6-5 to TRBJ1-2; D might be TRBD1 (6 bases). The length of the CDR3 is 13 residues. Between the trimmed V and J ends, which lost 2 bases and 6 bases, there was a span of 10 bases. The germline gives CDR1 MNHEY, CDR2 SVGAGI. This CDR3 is CASSYDEGDGYTF. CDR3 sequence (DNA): TGTGCCAGCAGTTACGATGAGGGGGATGGCTACACCTTC.

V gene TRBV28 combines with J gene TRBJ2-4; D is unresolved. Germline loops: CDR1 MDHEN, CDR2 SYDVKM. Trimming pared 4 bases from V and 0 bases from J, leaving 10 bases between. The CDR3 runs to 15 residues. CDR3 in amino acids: CASSSGGEAKNIQYF. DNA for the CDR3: TGTGCCAGCAGTTCTGGCGGAGAAGCCAAAAACATTCAGTACTTC.

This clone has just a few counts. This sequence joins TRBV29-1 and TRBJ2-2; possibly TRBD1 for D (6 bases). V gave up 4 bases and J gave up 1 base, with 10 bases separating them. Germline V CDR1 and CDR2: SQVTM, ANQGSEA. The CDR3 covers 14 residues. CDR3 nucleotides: TGCAGCGTTGGGACAGAGTTGAACACCGGGGAGCTGTTTTTT. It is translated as CSVGTELNTGELFF.

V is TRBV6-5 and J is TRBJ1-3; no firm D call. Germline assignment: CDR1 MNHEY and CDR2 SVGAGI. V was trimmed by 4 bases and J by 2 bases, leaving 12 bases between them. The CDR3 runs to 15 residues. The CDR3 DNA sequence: TGTGCCAGCAGTTCCCAGAGGCTGACTGGAAACACCATATATTTT. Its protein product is CASSSQRLTGNTIYF.

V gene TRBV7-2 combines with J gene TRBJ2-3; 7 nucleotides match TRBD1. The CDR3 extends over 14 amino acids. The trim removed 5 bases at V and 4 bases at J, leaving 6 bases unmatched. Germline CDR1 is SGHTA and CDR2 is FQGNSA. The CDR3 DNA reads TGTGCCAGCAGCCCCGGACAGGTTCCAGATACGCAGTATTTT. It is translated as CASSPGQVPDTQYF. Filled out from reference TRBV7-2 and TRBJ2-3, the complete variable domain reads GAGVSQSPSNKVTEKGKDVELRCDPISGHTALYWYRQSLGQGLEFLIYFQGNSAPDKSGLPSDRFSAERTGGSVSTLTIQRTQQEDSAVYLCASSPGQVPDTQYFGPGTRLTVL.

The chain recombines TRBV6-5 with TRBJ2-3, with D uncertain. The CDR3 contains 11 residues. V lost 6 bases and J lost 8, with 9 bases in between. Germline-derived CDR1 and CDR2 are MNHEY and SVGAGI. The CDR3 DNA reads TGTGCCAGCAGCCCGGGTGGTACGCAGTATTTT. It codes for CASSPGGTQYF.

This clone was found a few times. The CDR3 protein is CASSALPSSGANVLTF. The CDR3 coding sequence is TGTGCCAGCAGCGCCTTACCGAGCTCTGGGGCCAACGTCCTGACTTTC. This chain uses TRBV5-6 with TRBJ2-6; D call uncertain. The CDR3 runs to 16 residues. Germline CDR1 and CDR2: SGHDT and YYEEEE. V was trimmed by 4 bases and J by 0 bases, leaving 11 bases between them.

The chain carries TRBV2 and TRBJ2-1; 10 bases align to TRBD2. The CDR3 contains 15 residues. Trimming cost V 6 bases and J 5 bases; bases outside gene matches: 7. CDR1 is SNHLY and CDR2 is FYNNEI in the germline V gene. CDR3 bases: TGTGCCAGCAGAGAGAGCGGGGGGGGCAACAATGAGCAGTTCTTC. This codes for CASRESGGGNNEQFF.

The DNA of the CDR3 is TGCGCCAGCAGCCAAGATTCGGGGGCCTACGAGCAGTACTTC. This codes for CASSQDSGAYEQYF. The chain couples TRBV4-1 to TRBJ2-7, with D tentatively TRBD2 (6 bases). Looked up from germline, CDR1 is MGHRA and CDR2 is YSYEKL. The CDR3 is 14 amino acids. The V end was cut by 0 bases, the J end by 2 bases, with 8 bases between.

CDR3 nucleotide sequence: TGTGCCAGCTCGCCCGGGCAGGGTGACGAAGCTAACTATGGCTACACCTTC. It translates to CASSPGQGDEANYGYTF. The rearrangement joins TRBV16 to TRBJ1-2; a possible D gene is TRBD1 (5 bases). The V gene lost 8 bases and the J gene lost 0 bases, with 22 bases spanning the gap. The CDR3 loop spans 17 amino acids. Germline-derived CDR1 and CDR2 are KGHSY and FQNENV.

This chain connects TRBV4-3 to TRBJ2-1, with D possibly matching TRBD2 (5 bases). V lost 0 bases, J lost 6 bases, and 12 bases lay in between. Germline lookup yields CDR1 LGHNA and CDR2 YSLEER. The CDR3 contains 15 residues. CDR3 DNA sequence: TGCGCCAGCAGCCAAGACCCTGGAGGCGGCAATGAGCAGTTCTTC. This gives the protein CASSQDPGGGNEQFF.

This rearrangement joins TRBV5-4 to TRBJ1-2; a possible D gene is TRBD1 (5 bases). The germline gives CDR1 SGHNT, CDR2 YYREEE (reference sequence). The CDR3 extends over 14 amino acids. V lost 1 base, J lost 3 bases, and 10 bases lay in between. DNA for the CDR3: TGTGCCAGCAGCTTGCAGGGTAGGGACTATGGCTACACCTTC. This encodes CASSLQGRDYGYTF.

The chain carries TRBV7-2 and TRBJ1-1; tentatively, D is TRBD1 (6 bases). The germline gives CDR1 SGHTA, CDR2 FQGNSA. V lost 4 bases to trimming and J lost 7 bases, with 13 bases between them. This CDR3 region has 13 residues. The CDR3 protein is CASSSYREGEAFF. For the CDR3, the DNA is TGTGCCAGCAGCTCATACAGGGAAGGTGAAGCTTTCTTT. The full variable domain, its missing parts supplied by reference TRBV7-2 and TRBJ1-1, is GAGVSQSPSNKVTEKGKDVELRCDPISGHTALYWYRQSLGQGLEFLIYFQGNSAPDKSGLPSDRFSAERTGGSVSTLTIQRTQQEDSAVYLCASSSYREGEAFFGQGTRLTVV.

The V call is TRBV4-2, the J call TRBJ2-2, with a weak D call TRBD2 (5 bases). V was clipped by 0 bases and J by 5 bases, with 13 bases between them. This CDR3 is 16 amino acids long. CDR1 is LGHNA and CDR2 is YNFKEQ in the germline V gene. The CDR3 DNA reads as TGTGCCAGCAGCCAAGATTACGGGGAAGGGACCGGGGAGCTGTTTTTT. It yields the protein CASSQDYGEGTGELFF.

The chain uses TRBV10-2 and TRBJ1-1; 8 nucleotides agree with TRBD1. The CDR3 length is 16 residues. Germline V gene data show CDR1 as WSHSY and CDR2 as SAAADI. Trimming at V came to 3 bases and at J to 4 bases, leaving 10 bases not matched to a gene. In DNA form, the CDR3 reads TGCGCCAGCAGTGACCCAGGGGGCAAATCGGTCACTGAAGCTTTCTTT. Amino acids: CASSDPGGKSVTEAFF.

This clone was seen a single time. The CDR3: CAWSGRVGTEAFF. DNA of the CDR3: TGTGCCTGGAGTGGCAGGGTGGGTACTGAAGCTTTCTTT. The chain has TRBV30 and TRBJ1-1, with a possible D match to TRBD1 (5 bases). V was pared by 1 base and J by 5 bases, with 11 bases between. The germline V gene has CDR1 GTSNPN and CDR2 SVGIG (reference sequence). The CDR3 contains 13 residues.